The 2 T cell receptor beta chains reported below all come from one sample, sequenced in a study of cytomegalovirus exposure and HLA in healthy donors. Amplification used 60 Vbeta primers and 13 Jbeta primers. Profiled with immunoSEQ multiplex PCR; TCRdb holds only in-frame clones, not every one. The sample has about 110,000 clones; roughly three fifths are singletons. The material sequenced was PBMCs. The receptors here all came from a man aged 25 to 45 in good health and CMV-seropositive.

The chain uses TRBV11-3 and TRBJ2-5; D call uncertain. This CDR3 is 14 amino acids long. CDR1 is SGHNT and CDR2 is YENEEA in the germline V gene. The germline V and J ends were trimmed by 3 bases and 2 bases, with 10 bases remaining between them. The CDR3 loop is CASSFATYQETQYF. For the CDR3, the DNA is TGTGCCAGCAGCTTCGCGACTTATCAAGAGACCCAGTACTTC.

This sequence joins TRBV14 and TRBJ1-6; D is ambiguous. Trimming pared 6 bases from V and 7 bases from J, leaving 7 bases between. This CDR3 contains 12 residues. CDR1 is SGHDN and CDR2 is FVKESK in the germline V gene. The DNA of the CDR3 is TGTGCCAGCAGTATAATAAATTCACCCCTCCACTTT. Amino acid sequence: CASSIINSPLHF.